This T cell receptor beta chain originates from a study of blood T cell repertoires in COVID-19. As for the study in general: Samples taken during acute and convalescent COVID-19 were collected in the United States, Italy and Spain.

Authors' analysis steps: Amplified reference gene primers provided the basis for estimating nucleated cell counts. Measured with immunoSEQ multiplex PCR; TCRdb has only the in-frame clones, and not every one. Clone size and the V and J calls come from that table; the DNA yielded D and trimming. The table shows around 160,000 clones, with 88% occurring only once. This CDR3 has 17 residues. Germline V gives CDR1 SGHDN, CDR2 FVKESK. The J segment lost 2 bases and the V segment lost 2 bases, leaving 6 bases of the junction unmatched. The TCR was taken from a human donor in a cohort sampled during active COVID-19. J is TRBJ2-7 and V is TRBV14; 13 bases are shared with TRBD2. Sequencing was done on a sample of peripheral blood. The CDR3 nucleotides are TGTGCCAGCAGCCAACGGCGGACTAGCGGGAGCCCCTACGAGCAGTACTTC. Residues: CASSQRRTSGSPYEQYF.